This TCR beta chain appears in the sequencing data of a study of blood T cell repertoires in COVID-19. Profiled with immunoSEQ multiplex PCR; TCRdb holds only in-frame clones, not every one. This repertoire shows some 55,000 clones, around 87% found once; its top ten account for less than 8%. This clonotype originated in a man aged 55 to 70 with acute or convalescent COVID-19. Material: peripheral blood.

The chain's CDR3 is CASDTQGDFTGELFF. DNA of the CDR3: TGTGCTAGTGACACTCAGGGGGATTTTACCGGGGAGCTGTTTTTT. This rearrangement joins TRBV12-5 to TRBJ2-2; the match to TRBD1 covers 7 bases. Germline CDR1 and CDR2: LGHNT and FRNRAP. The CDR3 runs to 15 residues. The J segment lost 5 bases and the V segment lost 7 bases, leaving 10 bases of the junction unmatched.